This TCR beta chain is from a study of T-cell reconstitution after alpha-beta-depleted transplantation in children. Germline V lookup: CDR1 DFQATT, CDR2 SNEGSKA (reference sequence). The V end lost 0 bases, the J end lost 7 bases, and 16 bases lay between the germline ends. The CDR3 covers 14 residues. A library of TCRbeta sequences, prepared with unique molecular identifiers, was generated. Using its own MiXCR run on the PCR reads, TCRdb lists one record per CDR3 protein. Here the sample spans hundreds of thousands of distinct CDR3 sequences, approximately 32% being singletons. The sequence was obtained from a human donor who donated a stem cell graft to a child with aplastic anemia. The chain is built from TRBV20-1 and TRBJ2-7, with D hard to call. Material: PBMCs from the stem cell graft donor, obtained from the stem cell graft. Written as DNA, the CDR3 is TGCAGTGCTAGAGAAAGCGAATCGCGTCGGGAGCAGTACTTC. Amino acid sequence: CSARESESRREQYF.